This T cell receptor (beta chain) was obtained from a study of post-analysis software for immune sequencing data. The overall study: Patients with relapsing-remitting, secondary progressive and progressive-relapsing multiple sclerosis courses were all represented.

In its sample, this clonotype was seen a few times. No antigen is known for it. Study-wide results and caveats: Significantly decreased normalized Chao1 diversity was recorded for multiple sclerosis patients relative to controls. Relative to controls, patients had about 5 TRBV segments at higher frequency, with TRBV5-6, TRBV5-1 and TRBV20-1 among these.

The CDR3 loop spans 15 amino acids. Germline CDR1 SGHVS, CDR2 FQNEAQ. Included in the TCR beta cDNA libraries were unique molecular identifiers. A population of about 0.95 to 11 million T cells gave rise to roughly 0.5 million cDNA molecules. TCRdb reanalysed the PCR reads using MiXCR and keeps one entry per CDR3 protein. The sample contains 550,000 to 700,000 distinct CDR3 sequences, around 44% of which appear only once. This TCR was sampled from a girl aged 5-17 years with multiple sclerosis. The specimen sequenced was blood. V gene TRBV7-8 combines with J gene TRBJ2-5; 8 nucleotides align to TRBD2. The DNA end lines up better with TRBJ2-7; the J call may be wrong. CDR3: CASSLVAGNPYEQYF. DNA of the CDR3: TGTGCCAGCAGTCTTGTAGCGGGGAACCCCTACGAGCAGTACTTC.